The clone carrying this T cell receptor (beta chain) was seen once. This record belongs to a study of control samples from healthy donors and cancer patients. CDR3 length: 11 amino acids. V was pared by 2 bases and J by 4 bases, with 2 bases between. Germline V gives CDR1 LGHDT, CDR2 YNNKEL (reference sequence). The assay was immunoSEQ multiplex PCR, and TCRdb's table has in-frame clones only and misses some. The table records 140,000 to 150,000 clones, roughly 93% of them present only once. The sequenced sample was blood. This chain uses TRBV3-1 (or the pseudogene TRBV3-2) with TRBJ2-5; no firm D call. The source of this sequence is a man younger than 35 in good health. The CDR3 nucleotides read TGTGCCAGCAGCCAAAGAGAGACCCAGTACTTC. The encoded protein is CASSQRETQYF.